The 9 T cell receptor beta chains below all came from one sample that was sequenced in a study of T cell repertoires in cytomegalovirus infection. TCRdb reprocessed the reads with MiXCR, giving one entry per CDR3 protein. In the table there are approximately 170,000 distinct CDR3 sequences, roughly a sixth of which are singletons. The sample was CD8+ T cells from PBMCs. The receptor set was obtained from a human donor in good health (CMV status not recorded). Some clones in this sample may be carry-over from other donors' samples.

The chain recombines TRBV28 with TRBJ1-5, with TRBD1 matching 9 bases. Germline-derived CDR1 and CDR2 are MDHEN and SYDVKM. The ends lost 8 bases at V and 4 bases at J; junction bases unmatched: 6. The CDR3 is 14 residues long. CDR3 sequence (DNA): TGTGCCAGCGGGACAGGGAGTCGGAATCAGCCCCAGCATTTT. Protein sequence: CASGTGSRNQPQHF.

This clonotype was seen a handful of times. The chain combines TRBV12-3 or TRBV12-4 with TRBJ2-5, with 10 positions matching TRBD2. CDR3 length: 16 residues. Trimming took 5 bases from V and 1 from J; bases not matched to a gene: 7. CDR3 sequence (DNA): TGTGCCAGCAGTCCGTGGACTAGCGGCTTCCAAGAGACCCAGTACTTC. Amino acid sequence: CASSPWTSGFQETQYF.

This rearrangement joins TRBV7-2 to TRBJ2-2; 9 bases are shared with TRBD2. CDR1 SGHTA and CDR2 FQGNSA come from the germline V gene. This CDR3 is built from 16 residues. V gave up 3 bases and J gave up 5 bases; unmatched junction bases: 7. The CDR3 loop is CASSLATGLATGELFF. The CDR3 DNA is TGTGCCAGCAGCTTGGCTACGGGACTAGCAACCGGGGAGCTGTTTTTT.

This clonotype was found a few times. This rearrangement joins TRBV9 to TRBJ1-2; D is ambiguous. This CDR3 region has 11 residues. The V end lost 6 bases, the J end lost 8 bases, and 11 bases lay between the germline ends. CDR1 is SGDLS and CDR2 is YYNGEE in the germline V gene. CDR3 in amino acids: CASTHLAGYTF. In DNA, the CDR3 is TGTGCCAGCACCCATTTGGCCGGCTACACCTTC. Filled out from reference TRBV9 and TRBJ1-2, the complete variable domain reads DSGVTQTPKHLITATGQRVTLRCSPRSGDLSVYWYQQSLDQGLQFLIQYYNGEERAKGNILERFSAQQFPDLHSELNLSSLELGDSALYFCASTHLAGYTFGSGTRLTVV.

The chain recombines TRBV6-5 with TRBJ2-5; D call uncertain. The CDR3 is 13 residues long. V shed 2 bases and J shed 7 bases, with 11 bases lying between them. The germline CDR1 and CDR2 sequences are MNHEY and SVGAGI. The CDR3: CASSYSWVSTQYF. CDR3 bases: TGTGCCAGCAGTTACAGTTGGGTGTCGACCCAGTACTTC.

This chain connects TRBV7-2 to TRBJ2-6; TRBD2 matches 8 bases. CDR1 and CDR2 (germline): SGHTA, FQGNSA. The CDR3 is 19 residues long. Trimming took 5 bases from V and 0 from J; bases not matched to a gene: 12. The CDR3 DNA is TGTGCCAGCAGCCCAACGGGGGGGGGCTGGGCCTCTGGGGCCAACGTCCTGACTTTC. Translation: CASSPTGGGWASGANVLTF.

V usage is TRBV4-1 and J usage is TRBJ2-2; D possibly corresponds to TRBD2 (6 bases). CDR3 length: 16 residues. Germline V CDR1 and CDR2: MGHRA, YSYEKL. V was trimmed by 1 base and J by 2 bases, leaving 11 bases between them. The CDR3 DNA is TGCGCCAGCAGCCAAGCGGGGGTCTTAAACACCGGGGAGCTGTTTTTT. Its protein is CASSQAGVLNTGELFF.

This clonotype was seen more than once but under ten times. The rearrangement links TRBV7-9 to TRBJ1-5; 10 bases map to TRBD1. The CDR3 loop spans 17 amino acids. J was trimmed by 0 bases and V by 5 bases; bases with no gene match: 7. CDR1 SEHNR and CDR2 FQNEAQ come from the germline V gene (reference sequence). The chain's CDR3 is CASSASGTGVSNQPQHF. The DNA of the CDR3 is TGTGCCAGCAGCGCGTCCGGGACAGGGGTTAGCAATCAGCCCCAGCATTTT.

CDR3 DNA sequence: TGTGCCAGCAGCTGGGGCTCCTACAATGAGCAGTTCTTC. Translating it yields CASSWGSYNEQFF. V is TRBV7-2 and J is TRBJ2-1; the D is unclear. The CDR3 contains 13 residues. CDR1 is SGHTA, CDR2 FQGNSA, per germline. V lost 4 bases, J lost 0 bases, and 4 bases lay in between.